This T cell receptor beta chain was sequenced in a study of post-analysis software for immune sequencing data. Prepared libraries of TCR beta cDNA carried unique molecular identifiers. T cells numbering roughly 1 to 11 million yielded cDNA molecules that totaled around 500,000. TCRdb ran MiXCR on the PCR reads and lists one entry per CDR3 protein. The table has hundreds of thousands of distinct CDR3 sequences, 30% seen once. Concerning this clonotype: Its antigen is not identified.

Study results and limitations: TRBV5-6, TRBV5-1 and TRBV20-1 were among several TRBV segments more frequent in patients than controls. Compared against controls, patients with multiple sclerosis displayed significantly lower normalized Chao1 diversity.

J lost 6 bases, V lost 4 bases, and 11 bases had no gene match. Germline V gene sequence: CDR1 DFQATT, CDR2 SNEGSKA (reference sequence). The CDR3 contains 15 residues. The source is a girl aged 5 to 17 with multiple sclerosis. The rearrangement links TRBV20-1 to TRBJ2-3; 9 bases map to TRBD2. Sequenced sample: blood. The CDR3 loop is CSATAVAGVLDTQYF. The DNA for the CDR3 is TGCAGTGCTACGGCGGTAGCGGGAGTTTTGGATACGCAGTATTTT.